The 19 T cell receptor beta chains listed next were all sequenced from one sample in a study of T cell responses to AZD1222 COVID-19 vaccine. Here immunoSEQ multiplex PCR was the method, and the copy in TCRdb shows in-frame clones only, minus some. The data hold about 150,000 clones, with about 88% observed a single time. Source: peripheral blood, taken on day 0 of AZD1222 vaccination. These receptors originate from an adult in good health.

J is TRBJ1-3 and V is TRBV6-5, with D possibly TRBD1 on 5 matching bases. Trimming removed 4 bases at V and 4 bases at J, with 11 bases between. The CDR3 is 14 residues long. Germline CDR1 reads MNHEY; CDR2 reads SVGAGI. Here the CDR3 DNA reads TGTGCCAGCAGTTCCGGGGCGAGGGGAAACACCATATATTTT. It translates to CASSSGARGNTIYF.

This clone has a single count. V usage is TRBV13 and J usage is TRBJ1-6, with 10 nucleotides matching TRBD1. Germline CDR1 and CDR2: PRHDT and FYEKMQ (reference sequence). The CDR3 spans 15 residues. J gave up 7 bases and V 2 bases, and 2 bases lay outside the gene matches. The CDR3 here is CASSLLGQGNSPLHF. DNA of the CDR3: TGTGCCAGCAGCTTACTGGGACAGGGGAATTCACCCCTCCACTTT.

This clone is judged medium-sized. The chain combines TRBV11-3 with TRBJ1-1; D perhaps matches TRBD1 (6 bases). V lost 3 bases and J 4 bases, leaving 9 bases between the germline ends. Germline CDR1 SGHNT, CDR2 YENEEA. CDR3 size: 13 residues. The CDR3 loop is CASSFSDSTEAFF. DNA of the CDR3: TGTGCCAGCAGCTTCTCGGACAGCACTGAAGCTTTCTTT.

V and J are TRBV5-1 and TRBJ2-6, with D perhaps TRBD1 (6 bases). This CDR3 region has 19 residues. Trimming pared 0 bases from V and 3 bases from J, leaving 19 bases between. Germline V lookup: CDR1 SGHRS, CDR2 YFSETQ. The CDR3, as DNA: TGCGCCAGCAGCTTGGCCTTTACAGGGCTTCCGTTTGGGGCCAACGTCCTGACTTTC. Translation: CASSLAFTGLPFGANVLTF.

This chain's CDR3 is CASSPADYYGYTF. The CDR3 region has the DNA TGTGCCAGCTCACCAGCGGACTACTATGGCTACACCTTC. The genes are TRBV18 and TRBJ1-2; D remains ambiguous. The germline CDR1 and CDR2 sequences are KGHSH and LQKENI. Between the trimmed V and J ends, which lost 2 bases and 3 bases, there was a span of 7 bases. The CDR3 is 13 residues long.

The table lists this clone with a few counts. The chain is built from TRBV6-5 and TRBJ2-1; D is perhaps TRBD2 (6 bases). V lost 6 bases and J 8 bases, leaving 20 bases between the germline ends. Germline V gene lookup returns CDR1 MNHEY and CDR2 SVGAGI. This CDR3 region has 15 residues. The CDR3 DNA follows: TGTGCCAGCAGCCGGTCCGGGACTCCACCGTATGAGCAGTTCTTC. Residues: CASSRSGTPPYEQFF.

The chain couples TRBV19 to TRBJ2-2; tentatively, D is TRBD1 or TRBD2 (5 bases each). Deletions cut 4 bases from V and 1 base from J, with 13 bases between. The germline V gene has CDR1 LNHDA and CDR2 SQIVND (reference sequence). There are 16 residues in the CDR3. Here the CDR3 DNA reads TGTGCCAGTAGTACTCAGGGAGTCCAGAACACCGGGGAGCTGTTTTTT. This codes for CASSTQGVQNTGELFF.

V gene TRBV24-1 combines with J gene TRBJ1-5; 8 bases map to TRBD1. Germline trimming cut 5 bases from V and 5 bases from J; bases unmatched to any gene: 7. CDR1 is KGHDR, CDR2 SFDVKD, per germline. The CDR3 extends over 15 amino acids. In nucleotides, the CDR3 is TGTGCCACCAGTGGGACGACAGGGGAATATCAGCCCCAGCATTTT. This encodes CATSGTTGEYQPQHF.

The gene calls are TRBV30 and TRBJ1-2; no definite D call. CDR3 length: 14 amino acids. Between the trimmed V and J ends, which lost 3 bases and 7 bases, there was a span of 18 bases. Germline CDR1 reads GTSNPN; CDR2 reads SVGIG (reference sequence). This CDR3 reads CAWRGLRVSGGYTF. CDR3 in DNA: TGTGCCTGGAGGGGATTGAGGGTCTCGGGTGGCTACACCTTC.

This sequence joins TRBV7-2 and TRBJ1-4; TRBD1 might be the D (6 bases). The germline V gene encodes CDR1 SGHTA and CDR2 FQGNSA. Trimming removed 4 bases at V and 7 bases at J, with 16 bases between. The CDR3 has 15 amino acids. The DNA for the CDR3 is TGTGCCAGCAGCTCCACAGGGTTGGGCACTGAAAAACTGTTTTTT. This gives the protein CASSSTGLGTEKLFF.

V is TRBV11-3 and J is TRBJ2-2; no definite D call. The V gene's germline CDR1 is SGHNT and CDR2 YENEEA. The CDR3 runs 13 residues. V was clipped by 2 bases and J by 4 bases, with 5 bases between them. CDR3 in amino acids: CASSLLRTGELFF. The CDR3 region has the DNA TGTGCCAGCAGCTTATTGCGCACCGGGGAGCTGTTTTTT.

In DNA, the CDR3 is TGTGCCAGCAGAGGACACCTCAATTCCTACGAGCAGTACTTC. Protein sequence: CASRGHLNSYEQYF. This chain joins TRBV6-5 and TRBJ2-7; weak D call: TRBD1 (5 bases). Germline assignment: CDR1 MNHEY and CDR2 SVGAGI. The CDR3 spans 14 residues. Trimming pared 6 bases from V and 1 base from J, leaving 13 bases between.

The chain is built from TRBV6-5 and TRBJ1-2; D not resolved. Germline assignment: CDR1 MNHEY and CDR2 SVGAGI. V lost 11 bases and J lost 4, with 14 bases in between. This CDR3 contains 12 residues. The CDR3: CAAAGRVYGYTF. Written as DNA, the CDR3 is TGTGCCGCGGCGGGCAGAGTCTATGGCTACACCTTC.

The chain combines TRBV10-3 with TRBJ1-2, with a possible D match to TRBD1 (5 bases). Germline V gene lookup returns CDR1 ENHRY and CDR2 SYGVKD. The V end was cut by 2 bases, the J end by 3 bases, with 7 bases between. The CDR3 spans 13 residues. The CDR3 protein is CAISEGQDYGYTF. DNA of the CDR3: TGTGCCATCAGTGAGGGACAAGACTATGGCTACACCTTC.

The chain employs TRBV7-6 and TRBJ1-1; 7 bases agree with TRBD1. V was clipped by 1 base and J by 0 bases; unmatched bases: 5. CDR3 length equals 16 residues. Germline CDR1 is SGHVS and CDR2 is FNYEAQ. The CDR3 spells CASSLGRGPVNTEAFF. The CDR3 nucleotides are TGTGCCAGCAGCTTAGGAAGGGGGCCGGTGAACACTGAAGCTTTCTTT.

The chain couples TRBV2 to TRBJ2-1; D is unclear. From germline, CDR1 is SNHLY and CDR2 FYNNEI. V shed 1 base and J shed 10 bases, with 11 bases lying between them. This CDR3 spans 13 amino acids. The CDR3 region is CASSEGGLGEQFF. The DNA for the CDR3 is TGTGCCAGCAGTGAAGGCGGCCTTGGGGAGCAGTTCTTC.

The chain carries TRBV29-1 and TRBJ2-1; D is undetermined. The ends were cut back, 3 bases at V and 6 bases at J, with 6 bases in the middle. From germline, CDR1 is SQVTM and CDR2 ANQGSEA. The CDR3 totals 11 residues. CDR3 DNA sequence: TGCAGCGTTGACGTGGTCAATGAGCAGTTCTTC. The encoded protein is CSVDVVNEQFF.

CDR3 amino acids: CASSPNFGTGDVTF. CDR3 coding DNA: TGTGCCAGCTCACCGAACTTCGGGACAGGTGATGTAACCTTC. V is TRBV18 and J is TRBJ1-2; 8 nucleotides agree with TRBD1. V was clipped by 3 bases and J by 14 bases; unmatched bases: 14. The CDR3 contains 14 residues. Per the germline V gene, CDR1 is KGHSH and CDR2 is LQKENI.

CDR3 coding DNA: TGTGCCACCAGTGACCGGGGGACAGGGTATGAAAAACTGTTTTTT. Amino acid sequence: CATSDRGTGYEKLFF. V usage is TRBV24-1 and J usage is TRBJ1-4, with 9 positions matching TRBD1. V shed 4 bases, J shed 6 bases, and the junction held 5 bases outside the gene matches. The germline V gene encodes CDR1 KGHDR and CDR2 SFDVKD. The CDR3 length is 15 residues.